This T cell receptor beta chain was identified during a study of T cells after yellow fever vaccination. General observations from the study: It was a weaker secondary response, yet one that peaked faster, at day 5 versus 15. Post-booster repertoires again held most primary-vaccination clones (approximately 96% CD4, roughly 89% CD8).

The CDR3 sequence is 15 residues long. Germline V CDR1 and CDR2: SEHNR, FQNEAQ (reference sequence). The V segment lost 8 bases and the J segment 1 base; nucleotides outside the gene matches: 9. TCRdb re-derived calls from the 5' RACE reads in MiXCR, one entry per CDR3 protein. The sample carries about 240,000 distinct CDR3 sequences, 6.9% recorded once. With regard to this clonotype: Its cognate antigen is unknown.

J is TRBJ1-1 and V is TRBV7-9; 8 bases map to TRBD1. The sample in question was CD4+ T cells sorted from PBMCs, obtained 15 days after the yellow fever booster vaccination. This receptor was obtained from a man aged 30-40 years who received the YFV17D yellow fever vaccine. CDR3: CASGPDRVRNTEAFF. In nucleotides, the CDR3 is TGTGCCAGCGGCCCGGACAGGGTGCGGAACACTGAAGCTTTCTTT.